The sequence of this T cell receptor beta chain was determined in a study of Tregs in tolerant kidney transplant recipients. Looking at the study overall: Recipients received nonmyeloablative bone marrow transplants from related graft donors, with transient mixed chimerism. Overall study results and limits: Activated donor B cell expansion appeared to reveal the most relevant donor-specific TCRbeta repertoire. Antigen-driven expansion was suggested because donor-specific Tregs expanded more than all Tregs in tolerant patients.

On this clone: Its antigen is unknown.

Unstimulated Tregs (CD4+CD25+CD127-) and CD4+CD25- non-Tregs were sorted from PBMCs. The V segment lost 6 bases and the J segment 6 bases; nucleotides outside the gene matches: 7. The germline gives CDR1 SQVTM, CDR2 ANQGSEA. CDR3 length: 13 residues. The assay was immunoSEQ multiplex PCR, and TCRdb's table has in-frame clones only and misses some. The sample gives 60,000 or so clones, approximately 83% of which show up once; approximately 2.1% is in the top ten. The chain has TRBV29-1 and TRBJ2-1, with TRBD1 identical over 8 bases. The sequencing here drew on Tregs from blood, taken before the transplant. This receptor was obtained from a human donor who received a combined kidney and bone marrow transplant. The CDR3 spells CSVPRTGRNEQFF. CDR3 sequence (DNA): TGCAGCGTCCCCAGGACAGGGCGCAATGAGCAGTTCTTC.